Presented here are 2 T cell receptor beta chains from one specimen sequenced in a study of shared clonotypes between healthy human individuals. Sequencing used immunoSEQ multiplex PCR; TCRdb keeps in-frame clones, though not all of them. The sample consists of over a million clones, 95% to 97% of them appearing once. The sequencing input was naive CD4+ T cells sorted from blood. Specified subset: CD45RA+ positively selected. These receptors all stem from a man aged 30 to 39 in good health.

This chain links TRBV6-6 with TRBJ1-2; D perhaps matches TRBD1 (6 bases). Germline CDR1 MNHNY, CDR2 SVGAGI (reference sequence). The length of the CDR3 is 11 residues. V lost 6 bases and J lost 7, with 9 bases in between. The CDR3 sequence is CASSQTGGYTF. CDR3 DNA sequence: TGTGCCAGCAGCCAGACAGGTGGCTACACCTTC.

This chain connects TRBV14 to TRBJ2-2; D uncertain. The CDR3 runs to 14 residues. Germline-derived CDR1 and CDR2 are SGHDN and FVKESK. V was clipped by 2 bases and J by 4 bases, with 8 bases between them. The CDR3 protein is CASSQTPGTGELFF. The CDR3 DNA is TGTGCCAGCAGCCAAACACCGGGCACCGGGGAGCTGTTTTTT.